This T cell receptor beta chain emerged from a study of beta chain features in type 1 diabetes. The CDR3 consists of 14 residues. V gave up 3 bases and J gave up 1 base; unmatched junction bases: 1. From germline, CDR1 is SGHTA and CDR2 FQGNSA. TCRB transcripts that were expressed got sequenced, as all of the isolated RNA had been reverse transcribed. Around 3.57 million reads was the average for naive, central memory and regulatory T cell samples. Produced via immunoSEQ multiplex PCR; TCRdb's table is partial and in-frame only. The repertoire holds 130,000 or so clones, roughly 9.7% seen once, with nearly 0.65% in the top ten. This clone appeared a few times.

The genes are TRBV7-2 and TRBJ2-3; 7 nucleotides agree with TRBD2. The sample consisted of central memory CD4+ T cells from blood. The sequence was collected from a woman aged 35 to 49 in good health. The CDR3 loop reads CASSLLAGTDTQYF. In DNA form, the CDR3 reads TGTGCCAGCAGCTTGCTAGCGGGCACAGATACGCAGTATTTT.